The 12 T cell receptor beta chains given below trace back to one sample, sequenced in a study of vaccination effects on CD4 cells after COVID-19. Which antigens these TCRs recognize remains unknown. TCRdb's copy holds only in-frame clones and misses some; the assay was immunoSEQ multiplex PCR. The table includes 7,500 to 10,000 clones, around 74% detected once. Following culture for more than 9 days, CD4+ T cells were isolated. Participants completed two doses of the BNT162b2 or mRNA-1273 vaccine. The starting material was CD4+ T cells from PBMCs cultured without peptide, obtained after COVID-19 vaccination. These receptors originate from a human donor who received a COVID-19 vaccine.

This clone was recorded only once. The V and J genes are TRBV18 and TRBJ2-6, with D maybe TRBD2 (6 bases). The CDR3 runs 18 residues. In germline, CDR1 is KGHSH, CDR2 LQKENI. V lost 3 bases and J 2 bases, leaving 17 bases between the germline ends. The CDR3 here is CASSPFWDFRPGANVLTF. The DNA for the CDR3 is TGTGCCAGCTCACCGTTCTGGGACTTTCGACCTGGGGCCAACGTCCTGACTTTC. Drawing the rest from reference TRBV18 and TRBJ2-6, the complete variable domain is NAGVMQNPRHLVRRRGQEARLRCSPMKGHSHVYWYRQLPEEGLKFMVYLQKENIIDESGMPKERFSAEFPKEGPSILRIQQVVRGDSAAYFCASSPFWDFRPGANVLTFGAGSRLTVL.

The chain couples TRBV7-2 to TRBJ1-5, with D perhaps TRBD1 (6 bases). V dropped 6 bases and J dropped 11 bases, with 23 bases sitting between them. The CDR3 contains 15 residues. CDR1 is SGHTA, CDR2 FQGNSA, per germline. The CDR3: CASSSTGTSRSAQHF. CDR3 nucleotides: TGTGCCAGCAGTTCCACAGGGACGTCAAGGTCGGCCCAGCATTTT. The entire variable domain, with the rest obtained from reference TRBV7-2 and TRBJ1-5, is as follows: GAGVSQSPSNKVTEKGKDVELRCDPISGHTALYWYRQSLGQGLEFLIYFQGNSAPDKSGLPSDRFSAERTGGSVSTLTIQRTQQEDSAVYLCASSSTGTSRSAQHFGDGTRLSIL.

CDR3 nucleotide sequence: TGCACCCTAGCGGGTCCACAGGGGGCCCAGTACTTC. Protein product: CTLAGPQGAQYF. This rearrangement joins TRBV29-1 to TRBJ2-5, with D perhaps being TRBD1 or TRBD2 (8 bases each). The CDR3 spans 12 residues. Germline V gene data show CDR1 as SQVTM and CDR2 as ANQGSEA.

In its sample, this clone was seen once. The genes are TRBV27 and TRBJ1-1, with D maybe TRBD1 (5 bases). The CDR3 has 15 amino acids. Deletions cut 4 bases from V and 3 bases from J, with 15 bases between. CDR1 is MNHEY and CDR2 is SMNVEV in the germline V gene (reference sequence). CDR3: CASSYRGGSDTEAFF. CDR3 DNA sequence: TGTGCCAGCAGTTATAGGGGAGGCAGCGACACTGAAGCTTTCTTT.

This rearrangement joins TRBV5-6 to TRBJ2-5, with D perhaps TRBD1 or TRBD2 (5 bases each). Germline lookup yields CDR1 SGHDT and CDR2 YYEEEE. The CDR3 contains 14 residues. V was clipped by 0 bases and J by 4 bases, with 10 bases between them. CDR3 DNA sequence: TGTGCCAGCAGCTTGGGGGGGTTTCTAGAGACCCAGTACTTC. This codes for CASSLGGFLETQYF.

The chain combines TRBV19 with TRBJ2-2; TRBD2 is a possible D gene (6 bases). Trimming cost V 3 bases and J 4 bases, with 12 bases left between them. Germline CDR1 LNHDA, CDR2 SQIVND (reference sequence). The length of the CDR3 is 15 residues. CDR3 DNA sequence: TGTGCCAGTAGTATTCAGGGCGGGATCACCGGGGAGCTGTTTTTT. This encodes CASSIQGGITGELFF.

The chain recombines TRBV4-1 with TRBJ2-7; D is possibly TRBD1 (5 bases). The CDR3 covers 16 residues. Germline lookup yields CDR1 MGHRA and CDR2 YSYEKL. V was pared by 1 base and J by 1 base, with 14 bases between. The CDR3 nucleotides are TGCGCCAGCAGCCAAGGTCGCCAAGCAGGGTCCTACGAGCAGTACTTC. Its protein is CASSQGRQAGSYEQYF.

There are a few counts of this clone. The V call is TRBV7-2, the J call TRBJ1-2, with a weak D call TRBD1 (6 bases). Trimming removed 5 bases at V and 4 bases at J, with 11 bases between. Germline V gene lookup returns CDR1 SGHTA and CDR2 FQGNSA. The CDR3 has 13 residues. The CDR3 nucleotides read TGTGCCAGCAGCAACGGACAGTCCTATGGCTACACCTTC. This sequence encodes CASSNGQSYGYTF.

This sequence joins TRBV4-3 and TRBJ2-1; perhaps TRBD2 as D (5 bases). Between the trimmed V and J ends, which lost 0 bases and 10 bases, there was a span of 10 bases. The CDR3 sequence is 13 residues long. CDR1 and CDR2 (germline): LGHNA, YSLEER. The CDR3 DNA sequence: TGCGCCAGCAGCCAAGATGAGGGCTCCGAGCAGTTCTTC. Its translation is CASSQDEGSEQFF.

The V and J genes are TRBV12-5 and TRBJ1-2; 9 bases agree with TRBD1. V lost 2 bases, J lost 3 bases, and 4 bases stayed unmatched. There are 15 residues in the CDR3. CDR1 and CDR2 from the germline V gene are LGHNT and FRNRAP. The CDR3 DNA sequence: TGTGCTAGTGGTTTGCTGGGACAGGGAGACTATGGCTACACCTTC. Translating gives CASGLLGQGDYGYTF.

The genes are TRBV5-5 and TRBJ1-4; 7 bases agree with TRBD1. This CDR3 region has 14 residues. Germline V gene data show CDR1 as SGHKS and CDR2 as YYEKEE (reference sequence). J lost 8 bases, V lost 6 bases, and 10 bases had no gene match. CDR3: CASTREGASEKLFF. The CDR3 region has the DNA TGTGCCAGCACCCGGGAGGGGGCGAGCGAAAAACTGTTTTTT.

The chain is built from TRBV7-8 and TRBJ2-4; D is perhaps TRBD1 or TRBD2 (5 bases each). CDR1 and CDR2 (germline): SGHVS, FQNEAQ. V lost 1 base and J lost 0, with 22 bases in between. This CDR3 has 20 amino acids. The CDR3 loop is CASSLGWVGDSPLAKNIQYF. The CDR3 DNA sequence: TGTGCCAGCAGCTTAGGGTGGGTGGGAGACAGCCCGTTAGCCAAAAACATTCAGTACTTC.